The 19 T cell receptor beta chains below all came from one sample that was sequenced in a study of cytomegalovirus exposure and HLA in healthy donors. Both 60 Vbeta primers and 13 Jbeta primers went into the PCR. Data came from immunoSEQ multiplex PCR; TCRdb stores just in-frame clones and leaves some out. The sample yields 250,000 or so clones, approximately 81% seen once. The sample consisted of PBMCs. The receptors here all came from a human donor in good health.

The chain has TRBV9 and TRBJ1-1, with D possibly TRBD1 on 6 matching bases. The ends were cut back, 4 bases at V and 4 bases at J, with 11 bases in the middle. The germline gives CDR1 SGDLS, CDR2 YYNGEE. The CDR3 extends over 13 amino acids. This chain's CDR3 is CASSLQGTTEAFF. In DNA, the CDR3 is TGTGCCAGCAGCTTACAGGGAACCACTGAAGCTTTCTTT. Full variable domain (missing parts from reference TRBV9 and TRBJ1-1): DSGVTQTPKHLITATGQRVTLRCSPRSGDLSVYWYQQSLDQGLQFLIQYYNGEERAKGNILERFSAQQFPDLHSELNLSSLELGDSALYFCASSLQGTTEAFFGQGTRLTVV.

This chain connects TRBV10-1 to TRBJ2-2; D gene unclear. CDR1 is WNHNN, CDR2 SYGVQD, per germline (reference sequence). V dropped 7 bases and J dropped 8 bases, with 11 bases sitting between them. The CDR3 extends over 12 amino acids. CDR3 sequence: CASTPAQGELFF. The CDR3 DNA reads as TGCGCCAGCACCCCTGCCCAGGGGGAGCTGTTTTTT.

The V gene is TRBV19, the J gene TRBJ1-5, with no clear D. The CDR3 totals 14 residues. The V end was cut by 5 bases, the J end by 0 bases, with 8 bases between. Looked up from germline, CDR1 is LNHDA and CDR2 is SQIVND (reference sequence). This CDR3 is CASSYIYSNQPQHF. Written as DNA, the CDR3 is TGTGCCAGTAGTTACATTTATAGCAATCAGCCCCAGCATTTT.

The chain has TRBV4-3 and TRBJ2-7; TRBD1 matches at 10 bases. CDR3 size: 14 residues. Germline V lookup: CDR1 LGHNA, CDR2 YSLEER. With V trimmed by 4 bases and J by 3 bases, 3 bases remained unmatched. Here the CDR3 reads CASSRDRGNYEQYF. In DNA, the CDR3 is TGCGCCAGCAGCCGGGACAGGGGAAACTACGAGCAGTACTTC.

This sequence joins TRBV27 and TRBJ1-3; D gene ambiguous. Germline V gene lookup returns CDR1 MNHEY and CDR2 SMNVEV (reference sequence). Trimming pared 6 bases from V and 0 bases from J, leaving 9 bases between. This CDR3 spans 14 amino acids. The CDR3 here is CASRPLGSGNTIYF. CDR3 in DNA: TGTGCCAGCAGGCCGCTAGGCTCTGGAAACACCATATATTTT.

The chain carries TRBV28 and TRBJ2-2; D is perhaps TRBD1 (5 bases). This CDR3 region has 15 residues. The ends were cut back, 11 bases at V and 0 bases at J, with 16 bases in the middle. CDR1 is MDHEN, CDR2 SYDVKM, per germline. The CDR3 DNA reads TGTGCCGGCCTCTCCAGGGCCACGAACACCGGGGAGCTGTTTTTT. As protein: CAGLSRATNTGELFF.

V and J are TRBV18 and TRBJ1-2; possibly TRBD1 for D (5 bases). The CDR3 spans 16 residues. Trimming cost V 2 bases and J 2 bases, with 15 bases left between them. The germline gives CDR1 KGHSH, CDR2 LQKENI. CDR3 bases: TGTGCCAGCTCACCATCGGGCGGGGCCGAGAACTATGGCTACACCTTC. It specifies CASSPSGGAENYGYTF. Full variable domain (outside the CDR3, taken from reference TRBV18 and TRBJ1-2): NAGVMQNPRHLVRRRGQEARLRCSPMKGHSHVYWYRQLPEEGLKFMVYLQKENIIDESGMPKERFSAEFPKEGPSILRIQQVVRGDSAAYFCASSPSGGAENYGYTFGSGTRLTVV.

V gene TRBV6-5 combines with J gene TRBJ1-1, with 10 bases matching TRBD1. Germline CDR1 is MNHEY and CDR2 is SVGAGI. There are 15 residues in the CDR3. V shed 5 bases, J shed 1 base, and the junction held 4 bases outside the gene matches. CDR3 DNA: TGTGCCAGCAGTCGCGGGGACAGGGGGAACACTGAAGCTTTCTTT. It yields the protein CASSRGDRGNTEAFF.

This chain uses TRBV29-1 with TRBJ1-2; the D is unclear. The CDR3 is 10 amino acids. CDR1 and CDR2 from the germline V gene are SQVTM and ANQGSEA. Trimming took 4 bases from V and 6 from J, leaving 6 bases between them. As DNA, the CDR3 is TGCAGCGTTGTACGGGATGGCTACACCTTC. Translating gives CSVVRDGYTF.

The V and J genes are TRBV9 and TRBJ1-2; perhaps TRBD1 as D (6 bases). CDR1 is SGDLS, CDR2 YYNGEE, per germline. The length of the CDR3 is 15 residues. Trimming removed 3 bases at V and 4 bases at J, with 16 bases between. The CDR3 loop is CASSAEQGGSYGYTF. The CDR3 DNA reads as TGTGCCAGCAGCGCGGAACAGGGTGGAAGCTATGGCTACACCTTC.

The chain couples TRBV15 to TRBJ1-1; the match to TRBD1 covers 9 bases. Per the germline V gene, CDR1 is LNHNV and CDR2 is YYDKDF (reference sequence). The CDR3 spans 14 residues. The V gene end was trimmed by 2 bases and the J gene end by 4 bases; junction bases not matched to a gene: 2. The DNA for the CDR3 is TGTGCCACCAGCAGAACAGGGGGCATCACTGAAGCTTTCTTT. It yields the protein CATSRTGGITEAFF. The entire variable domain, with the rest obtained from reference TRBV15 and TRBJ1-1, is as follows: DAMVIQNPRYQVTQFGKPVTLSCSQTLNHNVMYWYQQKSSQAPKLLFHYYDKDFNNEADTPDNFQSRRPNTSFCFLDIRSPGLGDTAMYLCATSRTGGITEAFFGQGTRLTVV.

This rearrangement joins TRBV18 to TRBJ1-3; D is unresolved. The V gene's germline CDR1 is KGHSH and CDR2 LQKENI. V was pared by 3 bases and J by 3 bases, with 12 bases between. The CDR3 length is 15 residues. The CDR3 DNA sequence: TGTGCCAGCTCACCTCGACAAGTCGATGGAAACACCATATATTTT. Translated, it gives CASSPRQVDGNTIYF.

This chain connects TRBV7-9 to TRBJ2-2; 7 nucleotides match TRBD2. CDR3 length: 15 residues. The J segment lost 6 bases and the V segment lost 1 base, leaving 5 bases of the junction unmatched. The germline V gene has CDR1 SEHNR and CDR2 FQNEAQ (reference sequence). CDR3 in amino acids: CASSLVALASGELFF. The CDR3, as DNA: TGTGCCAGCAGCTTAGTGGCACTAGCGTCCGGGGAGCTGTTTTTT.

The gene calls are TRBV18 and TRBJ2-7, with 8 bases fitting TRBD1. Germline CDR1 and CDR2: KGHSH and LQKENI. This CDR3 region has 16 residues. The V gene end was trimmed by 3 bases and the J gene end by 4 bases; junction bases not matched to a gene: 11. CDR3 sequence: CASSPRIPGQAYEQYF. CDR3 sequence (DNA): TGTGCCAGCTCACCTAGAATTCCGGGACAGGCTTACGAGCAGTACTTC.

The CDR3 sequence: CASRKDTQYF. The DNA of the CDR3 is TGTGCCAGCAGGAAAGATACGCAGTATTTT. The V call is TRBV19, the J call TRBJ2-3; D call uncertain. Trimming stripped 9 bases from V and 5 bases from J, with 6 bases between. The CDR3 runs to 10 residues. Germline V gene sequence: CDR1 LNHDA, CDR2 SQIVND (reference sequence).

This chain links TRBV7-9 with TRBJ2-2; 7 bases align to TRBD2. CDR1 is SEHNR and CDR2 is FQNEAQ in the germline V gene (reference sequence). This CDR3 region has 14 residues. With V trimmed by 0 bases and J by 6 bases, 1 base remained unmatched. CDR3 DNA sequence: TGTGCCAGCAGCTTAGCGGGAGGGCCCGGGGAGCTGTTTTTT. Amino acids: CASSLAGGPGELFF.

In this sample, this clone turned up a few times. This sequence joins TRBV27 and TRBJ2-5, with D possibly matching TRBD2 (7 bases). The germline CDR1 and CDR2 sequences are MNHEY and SMNVEV (reference sequence). The CDR3 has 15 residues. With 6 bases removed from V and 5 bases from J, the gap between germline ends came to 19 bases. As DNA, the CDR3 is TGTGCCAGCAGACCGGGGGGCGGTAACGGGGAGACCCAGTACTTC. It codes for CASRPGGGNGETQYF.

The chain combines TRBV5-1 with TRBJ1-1; possible D gene TRBD1, 5 bases. V was pared by 5 bases and J by 5 bases, with 16 bases between. The CDR3 is 14 residues long. Germline V CDR1 and CDR2: SGHRS, YFSETQ. This CDR3 is CASRERQGGTEAFF. CDR3 nucleotide sequence: TGCGCCAGCAGAGAGAGGCAGGGAGGGACTGAAGCTTTCTTT.

The rearrangement joins TRBV6-5 to TRBJ1-3; 8 bases are a match to TRBD1. The V and J ends lost 2 bases and 7 bases, in that order; junction bases with no gene match: 10. This CDR3 spans 16 amino acids. Per the germline V gene, CDR1 is MNHEY and CDR2 is SVGAGI. As DNA, the CDR3 is TGTGCCAGCAGTTACCTAGGGACAGGAGAGGGTAACACCATATATTTT. Residues: CASSYLGTGEGNTIYF.